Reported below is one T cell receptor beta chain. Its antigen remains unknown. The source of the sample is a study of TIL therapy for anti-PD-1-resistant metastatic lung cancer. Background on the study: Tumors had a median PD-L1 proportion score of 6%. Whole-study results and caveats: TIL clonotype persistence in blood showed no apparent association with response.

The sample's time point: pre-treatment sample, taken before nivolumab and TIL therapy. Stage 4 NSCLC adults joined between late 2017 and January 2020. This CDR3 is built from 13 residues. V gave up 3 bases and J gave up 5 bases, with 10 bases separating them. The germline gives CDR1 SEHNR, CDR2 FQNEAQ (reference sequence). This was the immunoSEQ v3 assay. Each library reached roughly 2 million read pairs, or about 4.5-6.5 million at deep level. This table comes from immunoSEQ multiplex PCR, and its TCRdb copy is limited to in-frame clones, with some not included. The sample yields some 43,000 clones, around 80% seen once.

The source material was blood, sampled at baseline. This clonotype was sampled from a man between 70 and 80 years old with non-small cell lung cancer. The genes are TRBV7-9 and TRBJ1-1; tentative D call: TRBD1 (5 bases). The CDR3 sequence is CASSFQGGTEAFF. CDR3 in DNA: TGTGCCAGCAGCTTTCAGGGAGGAACTGAAGCTTTCTTT. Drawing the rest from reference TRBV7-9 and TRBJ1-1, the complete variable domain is DTGVSQNPRHKITKRGQNVTFRCDPISEHNRLYWYRQTLGQGPEFLTYFQNEAQLEKSRLLSDRFSAERPKGSFSTLEIQRTEQGDSAMYLCASSFQGGTEAFFGQGTRLTVV.